These T cell receptor beta chains were read from a single sample in a study of blood T cell repertoires in COVID-19. Repertoires were generated with immunoSEQ multiplex PCR, while TCRdb's copy carries only in-frame clones and drops some. The data hold 95,000 or so clones, with 75% to 90% observed a single time. The sample taken for sequencing was peripheral blood. Receptors were obtained from a man older than 75 with active or convalescent COVID-19. CDR3s include the opening cysteine and the closing phenylalanine or tryptophan. Fields, in order: CDR3 DNA, CDR3 protein, clone size, D gene, J gene, V gene. D genes are given only for firm matches. A clone size is listed for some rows: how often the clone was seen (once, few, many), or a class if it is expanded.

TGTGCCAGCAGTGAATCAGGGGCCCGCTCCTACGAGCAGTACTTC	CASSESGARSYEQYF	NA	NA	TRBJ2-7	TRBV25-1
TGTGCCAGCAGCTTAGACCCCATTCGACTAGCGGGGGATAACAATGAGCAGTTCTTC	CASSLDPIRLAGDNNEQFF	once	TRBD2	TRBJ2-1	TRBV11-2
TGTGCCAGCAGCGCCCGGGACAGGGGGATGCACGAGCAGTACTTC	CASSARDRGMHEQYF	few	TRBD1	TRBJ2-7	TRBV5-6
TGTGCCAGCAGCCGGGGAGGCCTAATCAAAAACATTCAGTACTTC	CASSRGGLIKNIQYF	NA	NA	TRBJ2-4	TRBV21-1
TGCGCCAGCAGCCTGGAAAATTCGGACAGCGGCTACACCTTC	CASSLENSDSGYTF	NA	NA	TRBJ1-2	TRBV5-1
TGTGCCAGCAGCGTGGACAGTAACTATGGCTACACCTTC	CASSVDSNYGYTF	NA	NA	TRBJ1-2	TRBV2
TGCGCCAGCAGCCAAGACCCCACCTACGAGCAGTACTTC	CASSQDPTYEQYF	NA	NA	TRBJ2-7	TRBV4-1
TGCGCCAGCAGCTTAACGACAGGGTCAAACACTGAAGCTTTCTTT	CASSLTTGSNTEAFF	NA	TRBD1	TRBJ1-1	TRBV5-1
TGTGCCAGCAGCCCTAACGGCCCTCCGCGGGAAGCTTTCTTT	CASSPNGPPREAFF	NA	NA	TRBJ1-1	TRBV11-2
TGTGCCAGTACCCTAATGACAAGGGAGAATAGCAATCAGCCCCAGCATTTT	CASTLMTRENSNQPQHF	NA	NA	TRBJ1-5	TRBV19
TGTGCCAGCAGCGCCGGAGGGATAGTAGCGGGCACCGGGGAGCTGTTTTTT	CASSAGGIVAGTGELFF	NA	TRBD2	TRBJ2-2	TRBV7-3
TGTGCCATCAGTACCACACTAGCCGCCACCTACAATGAGCAGTTCTTC	CAISTTLAATYNEQFF	NA	NA	TRBJ2-1	TRBV10-3
TGTGCCAGCAGCTTGGTTAGTAGCGGGAGACGTGACACCGGGGAGCTGTTTTTT	CASSLVSSGRRDTGELFF	NA	TRBD2	TRBJ2-2	TRBV5-4
TGCGCCAGCAGCTTGACGTATACAAACACTGAAGCTTTCTTT	CASSLTYTNTEAFF	NA	NA	TRBJ1-1	TRBV5-1
TGTGCCAGCAGCCAAGGCGGGAGGAGTTCCGAGCAGTACTTC	CASSQGGRSSEQYF	NA	TRBD2	TRBJ2-7	TRBV4-2
TGTGCCAGCAGGGGACAGGTCAATCAGCCCCAGCATTTT	CASRGQVNQPQHF	NA	TRBD1	TRBJ1-5	TRBV2
TGTGCCAGCAGCCAGGGGGCCCCGAACACCGGGGAGCTGTTTTTT	CASSQGAPNTGELFF	NA	TRBD1	TRBJ2-2	TRBV11-2
TGTGCCAGCAGCTTGACGGGAGTATCAAACAATGAGCAGTTCTTC	CASSLTGVSNNEQFF	NA	NA	TRBJ2-1	TRBV4-2
TGTGCCAGCAGCTTGGCTTGGACAGGGTCCGCCGAGCAGTACTTC	CASSLAWTGSAEQYF	NA	TRBD1	TRBJ2-7	TRBV5-5
TGTGCCAGCTCACCTCCCGACGGAGTCTTAAAGGGGGCTTTCTTT	CASSPPDGVLKGAFF	NA	NA	TRBJ1-1	TRBV18
TGTGCCAGTAGTCTCGGACTAGCGGGAGACACCGGGGAGCTGTTTTTT	CASSLGLAGDTGELFF	NA	TRBD2	TRBJ2-2	TRBV19
TGTGCCAGCAGCGTAGAGGGACAGCCCTCTGGGGCCAACGTCCTGACTTTC	CASSVEGQPSGANVLTF	NA	TRBD1	TRBJ2-6	TRBV9
TGTGCCAGCAGCTTGACTAGCAGTTTCGAGTACTTC	CASSLTSSFEYF	NA	TRBD2	TRBJ2-7	TRBV6-2/TRBV6-3
TGTGCCAGCACCGAACAGGGGGCGCCTAGATCAGGCTACACCTTC	CASTEQGAPRSGYTF	few	TRBD1	TRBJ1-2	TRBV7-8
TGTGCCAGTTCCCATGGGGGCAGCATTTCTTCCTACGAGCAGTACTTC	CASSHGGSISSYEQYF	NA	NA	TRBJ2-7	TRBV19
TGTGCCAGCAGTGGGGGGGACGGTATCACAACCGACTTC	CASSGGDGITTDF	NA	NA	TRBJ1-2	TRBV28
TGCGCCAGCAGCTACACTAGCGGGCTTGTGAATGAGCAGTTCTTC	CASSYTSGLVNEQFF	NA	TRBD2	TRBJ2-1	TRBV5-1
TGTGCCAGCAGCTTAGCCAGACAGACGACCGCCTGGGACACCATATATTTT	CASSLARQTTAWDTIYF	NA	NA	TRBJ1-3	TRBV7-8
TGTGCCAGCAGTTTAGTCGGGTCCGGGGCCAACGTCCTGACTTTC	CASSLVGSGANVLTF	NA	NA	TRBJ2-6	TRBV28
TGTGCCAGCAGCCACTTATACAGGGGGTTCTACGAGCAGTACTTC	CASSHLYRGFYEQYF	NA	TRBD1	TRBJ2-7	TRBV11-1
TGTGCCAGCAGCGTAGGTAGGAGCGGTATAGCCAAAAACATTCAGTACTTC	CASSVGRSGIAKNIQYF	NA	NA	TRBJ2-4	TRBV9
TGTGCCAGCAGCCCCGACAAGGGCCGAGGGGGCTACACCTTC	CASSPDKGRGGYTF	NA	NA	TRBJ1-2	TRBV27